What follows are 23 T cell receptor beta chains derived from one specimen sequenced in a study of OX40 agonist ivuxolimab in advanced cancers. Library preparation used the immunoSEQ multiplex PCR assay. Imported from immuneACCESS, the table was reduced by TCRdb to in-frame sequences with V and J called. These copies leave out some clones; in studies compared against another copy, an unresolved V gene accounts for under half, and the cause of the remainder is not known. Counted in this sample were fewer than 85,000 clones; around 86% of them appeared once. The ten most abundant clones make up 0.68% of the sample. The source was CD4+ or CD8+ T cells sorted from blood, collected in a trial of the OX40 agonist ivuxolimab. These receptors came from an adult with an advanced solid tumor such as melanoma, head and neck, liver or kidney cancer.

The chain's CDR3 is CASSQTFYEQYF. CDR3 in DNA: TGTGCCAGCAGCCAAACGTTCTACGAGCAGTACTTC. The gene calls are TRBV7-2 and TRBJ2-7; D not certain. The length of the CDR3 is 12 residues. V was pared by 5 bases and J by 3 bases, with 8 bases between. Germline assignment: CDR1 SGHTA and CDR2 FQGNSA.

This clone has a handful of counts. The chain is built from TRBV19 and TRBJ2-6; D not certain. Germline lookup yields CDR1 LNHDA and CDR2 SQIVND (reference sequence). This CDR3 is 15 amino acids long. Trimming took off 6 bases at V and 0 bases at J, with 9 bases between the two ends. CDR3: CASRPGSSGANVLTF. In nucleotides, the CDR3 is TGTGCCAGTAGGCCAGGATCCTCTGGGGCCAACGTCCTGACTTTC.

The CDR3 is CASSLSGQNYGYTF. CDR3 coding DNA: TGTGCCAGCAGCTTAAGCGGACAGAACTATGGCTACACCTTC. The chain has TRBV28 and TRBJ1-2; TRBD1 might be the D (6 bases). From germline, CDR1 is MDHEN and CDR2 SYDVKM. Trimming pared 6 bases from V and 2 bases from J, leaving 13 bases between. This CDR3 is 14 amino acids long.

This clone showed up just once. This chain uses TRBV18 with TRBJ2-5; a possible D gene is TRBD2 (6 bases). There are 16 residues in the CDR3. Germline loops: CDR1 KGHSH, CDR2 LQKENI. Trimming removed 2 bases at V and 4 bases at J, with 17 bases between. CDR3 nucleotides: TGTGCCAGCTCACCAGGCACCGCGGGGTCAGGAGAGACCCAGTACTTC. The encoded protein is CASSPGTAGSGETQYF.

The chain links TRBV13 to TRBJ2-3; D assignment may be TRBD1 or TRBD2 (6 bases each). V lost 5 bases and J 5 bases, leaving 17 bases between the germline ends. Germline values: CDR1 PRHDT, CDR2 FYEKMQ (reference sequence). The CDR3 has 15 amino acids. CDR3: CASSRDRRDGDTQYF. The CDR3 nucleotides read TGTGCCAGCAGCCGAGACAGGCGGGACGGAGATACGCAGTATTTT.

CDR3 protein: CASSLDRTGGFTGELFF. In DNA form, the CDR3 reads TGTGCCAGCAGCTTAGACCGGACAGGGGGCTTCACCGGGGAGCTGTTTTTT. The J gene is TRBJ2-2, the V gene TRBV7-9, with 11 bases matching TRBD1. The germline gives CDR1 SEHNR, CDR2 FQNEAQ (reference sequence). Losses at the gene ends were 1 base for V and 4 bases for J; bases not matched to a gene: 5. CDR3 length: 17 amino acids.

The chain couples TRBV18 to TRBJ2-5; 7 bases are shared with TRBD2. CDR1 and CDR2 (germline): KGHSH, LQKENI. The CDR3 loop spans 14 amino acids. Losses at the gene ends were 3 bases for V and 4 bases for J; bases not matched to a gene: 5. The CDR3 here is CASSPTGGRETQYF. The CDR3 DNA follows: TGTGCCAGCTCACCCACGGGAGGCAGAGAGACCCAGTACTTC.

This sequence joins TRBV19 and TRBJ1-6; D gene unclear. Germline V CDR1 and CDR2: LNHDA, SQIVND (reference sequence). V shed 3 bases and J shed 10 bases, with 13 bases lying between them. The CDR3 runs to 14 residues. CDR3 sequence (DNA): TGTGCCAGTAGTATTAACCTCCTCTACTCACCCCTCCACTTT. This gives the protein CASSINLLYSPLHF.

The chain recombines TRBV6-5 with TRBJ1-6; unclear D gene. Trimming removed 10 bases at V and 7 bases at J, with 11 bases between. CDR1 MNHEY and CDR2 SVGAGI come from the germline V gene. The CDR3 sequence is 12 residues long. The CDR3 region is CATNNGNSPLHF. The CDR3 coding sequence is TGTGCCACCAATAATGGGAATTCACCCCTCCACTTT.

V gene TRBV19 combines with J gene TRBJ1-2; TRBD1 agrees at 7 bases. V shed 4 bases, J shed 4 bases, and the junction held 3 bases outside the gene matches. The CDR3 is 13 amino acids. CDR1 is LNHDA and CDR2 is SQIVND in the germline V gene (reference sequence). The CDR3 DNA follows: TGTGCCAGTAGTAACCGGGACAGCTATGGCTACACCTTC. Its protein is CASSNRDSYGYTF. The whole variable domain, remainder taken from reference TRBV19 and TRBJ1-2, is DGGITQSPKYLFRKEGQNVTLSCEQNLNHDAMYWYRQDPGQGLRLIYYSQIVNDFQKGDIAEGYSVSREKKESFPLTVTSAQKNPTAFYLCASSNRDSYGYTFGSGTRLTVV.

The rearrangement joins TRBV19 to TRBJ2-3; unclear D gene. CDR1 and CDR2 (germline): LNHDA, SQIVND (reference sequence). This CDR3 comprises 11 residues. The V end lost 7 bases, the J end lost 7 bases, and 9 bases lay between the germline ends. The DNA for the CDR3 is TGTGCCAGTACCGGGCAGTATACGCAGTATTTT. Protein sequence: CASTGQYTQYF.

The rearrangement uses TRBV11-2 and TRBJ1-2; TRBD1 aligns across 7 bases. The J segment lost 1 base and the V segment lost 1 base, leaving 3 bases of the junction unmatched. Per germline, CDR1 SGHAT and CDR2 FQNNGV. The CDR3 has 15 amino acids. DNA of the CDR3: TGTGCCAGCAGCTTAGGGCAGGGGGGTAACTATGGCTACACCTTC. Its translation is CASSLGQGGNYGYTF.

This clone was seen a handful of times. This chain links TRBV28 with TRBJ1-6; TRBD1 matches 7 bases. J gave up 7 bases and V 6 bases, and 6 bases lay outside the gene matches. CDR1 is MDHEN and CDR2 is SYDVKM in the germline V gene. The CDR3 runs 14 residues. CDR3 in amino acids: CASRKTGWNSPLHF. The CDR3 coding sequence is TGTGCCAGCAGAAAGACAGGGTGGAATTCACCCCTCCACTTT.

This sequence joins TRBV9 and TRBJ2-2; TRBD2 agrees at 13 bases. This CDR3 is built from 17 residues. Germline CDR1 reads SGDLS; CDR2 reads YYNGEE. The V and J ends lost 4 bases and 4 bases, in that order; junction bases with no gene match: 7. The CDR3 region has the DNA TGTGCCAGCAGCCCCACTAGCGGGAGGGCCGGCACCGGGGAGCTGTTTTTT. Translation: CASSPTSGRAGTGELFF.

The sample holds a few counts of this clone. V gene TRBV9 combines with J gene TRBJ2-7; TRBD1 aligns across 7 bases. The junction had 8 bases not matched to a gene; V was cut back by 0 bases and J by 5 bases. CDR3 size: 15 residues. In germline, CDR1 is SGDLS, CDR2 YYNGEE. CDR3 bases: TGTGCCAGCAGCGTAGAGGACAGGACAACTAACGAGCAGTACTTC. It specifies CASSVEDRTTNEQYF.

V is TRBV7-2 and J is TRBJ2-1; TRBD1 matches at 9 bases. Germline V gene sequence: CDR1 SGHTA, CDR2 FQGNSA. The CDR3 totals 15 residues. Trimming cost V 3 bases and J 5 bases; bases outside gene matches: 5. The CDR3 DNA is TGTGCCAGCAGCTTGGGACAGGGTAGGAACAATGAGCAGTTCTTC. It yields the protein CASSLGQGRNNEQFF.

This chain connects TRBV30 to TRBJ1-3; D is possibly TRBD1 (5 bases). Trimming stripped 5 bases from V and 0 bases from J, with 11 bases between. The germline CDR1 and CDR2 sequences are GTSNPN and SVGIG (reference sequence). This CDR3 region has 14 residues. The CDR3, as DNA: TGTGCCTGGGGTAAGGGGTCCTCTGGAAACACCATATATTTT. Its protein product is CAWGKGSSGNTIYF.

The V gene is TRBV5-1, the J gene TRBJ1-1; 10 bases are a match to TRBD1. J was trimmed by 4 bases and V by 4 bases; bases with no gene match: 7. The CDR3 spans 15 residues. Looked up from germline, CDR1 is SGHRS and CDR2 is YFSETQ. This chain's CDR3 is CASSRGTGVSTEAFF. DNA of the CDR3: TGCGCCAGCAGCCGCGGGACAGGGGTGTCCACTGAAGCTTTCTTT.

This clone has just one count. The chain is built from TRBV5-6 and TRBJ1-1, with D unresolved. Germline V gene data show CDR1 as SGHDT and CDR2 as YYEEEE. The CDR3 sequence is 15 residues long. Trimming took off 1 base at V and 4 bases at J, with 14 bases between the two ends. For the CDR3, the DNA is TGTGCCAGCAGCTTGAAGCCAGCGGGTATCACTGAAGCTTTCTTT. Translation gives CASSLKPAGITEAFF.

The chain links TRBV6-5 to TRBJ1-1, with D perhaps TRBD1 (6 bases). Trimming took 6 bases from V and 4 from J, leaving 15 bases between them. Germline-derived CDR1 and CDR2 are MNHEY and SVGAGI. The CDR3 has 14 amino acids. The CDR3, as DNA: TGTGCCAGCAGGACAGGAGGGTGGGGCACTGAAGCTTTCTTT. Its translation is CASRTGGWGTEAFF.

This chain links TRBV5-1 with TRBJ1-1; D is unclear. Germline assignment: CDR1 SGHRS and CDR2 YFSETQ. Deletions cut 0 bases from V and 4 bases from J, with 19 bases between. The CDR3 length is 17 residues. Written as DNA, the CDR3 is TGCGCCAGCAGCTTGGAGGCCAGTTCCTTGCATAGCACTGAAGCTTTCTTT. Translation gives CASSLEASSLHSTEAFF. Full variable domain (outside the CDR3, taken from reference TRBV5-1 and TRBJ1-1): KAGVTQTPRYLIKTRGQQVTLSCSPISGHRSVSWYQQTPGQGLQFLFEYFSETQRNKGNFPGRFSGRQFSNSRSEMNVSTLELGDSALYLCASSLEASSLHSTEAFFGQGTRLTVV.

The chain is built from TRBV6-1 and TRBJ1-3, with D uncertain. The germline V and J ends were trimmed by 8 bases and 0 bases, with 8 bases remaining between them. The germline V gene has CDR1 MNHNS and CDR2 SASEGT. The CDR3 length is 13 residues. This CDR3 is CASSGSSGNTIYF. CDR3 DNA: TGTGCCAGCTCCGGCAGCTCTGGAAACACCATATATTTT.

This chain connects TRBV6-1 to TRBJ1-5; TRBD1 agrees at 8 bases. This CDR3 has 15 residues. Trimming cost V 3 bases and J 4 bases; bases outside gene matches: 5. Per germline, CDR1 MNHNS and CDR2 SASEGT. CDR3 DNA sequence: TGTGCCAGCAGTGAGGGCAACAGGGGGAATCAGCCCCAGCATTTT. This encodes CASSEGNRGNQPQHF.